The present entry profiles one T cell receptor beta chain with its context. V shed 3 bases, J shed 4 bases, and the junction held 11 bases outside the gene matches. The CDR3 runs 18 residues. Germline V gene lookup returns CDR1 MGHRA and CDR2 YSYEKL. The sample is drawn from a study of OX40 agonist ivuxolimab in advanced cancers. Study overall: The patients' treatment was ivuxolimab, an agonistic anti-OX40 (CD134) antibody. Patients were dosed intravenously with ivuxolimab at 0.01 to 10 mg/kg every 2 weeks.

The protocol was immunoSEQ multiplex PCR, while the TCRdb copy is restricted to in-frame clones and leaves out a portion. The sample lists roughly 35,000 clones, around four fifths occurring once. This clonotype was sampled from an adult with an advanced solid tumor such as melanoma, head and neck, liver or kidney cancer. Sequences were derived from CD4+ or CD8+ T cells sorted from blood, sampled in a trial of the OX40 agonist ivuxolimab. The rearrangement uses TRBV4-1 and TRBJ1-3; 11 bases align to TRBD1. In DNA form, the CDR3 reads TGCGCCAGCAGCCAGGGCCTCGGACAGGGGGCACGGGGAAACACCATATATTTT. This codes for CASSQGLGQGARGNTIYF.